The present T cell receptor (beta chain) was sequenced within a study of blood T cell repertoires in COVID-19. Background on the study: In each case, the material was cDNA or gDNA derived from T cells, B-cell-depleted T cells, or PBMCs.

Seattle participants joined during active infection and were tracked over time. Authors' data handling: Cell counts per sample came from amplifying reference gene primers. Measured with immunoSEQ multiplex PCR; TCRdb has only the in-frame clones, and not every one. The V and J calls and clone size are taken from that table; D and trimming were inferred from the DNA. The sample holds roughly 100,000 clones, 92% seen once. Sequences were obtained from peripheral blood. The sequence derives from a woman aged 45 to 65 with COVID-19, enrolled during active disease.

The DNA for the CDR3 is TGTGCCAGCAGACTGACCACTCCGGAGAATTCACCCCTCCACTTT. This codes for CASRLTTPENSPLHF. This sequence joins TRBV7-9 and TRBJ1-6; D ambiguous. This CDR3 is 15 amino acids long. The V gene's germline CDR1 is SEHNR and CDR2 FQNEAQ (reference sequence). The germline V and J ends were trimmed by 6 bases and 7 bases, with 16 bases remaining between them.